One and the same sample provided the 28 T cell receptor beta chains below, sequenced in a study of blood T cell repertoires in COVID-19. Method: immunoSEQ multiplex PCR; TCRdb's copy keeps in-frame clones and lacks some. The sample lists some 90,000 clones; 80% were seen once. Sequencing was carried out using peripheral blood. These receptors all stem from a human donor in a cohort sampled during active COVID-19.

This sequence joins TRBV18 and TRBJ2-7, with 8 bases identical to TRBD2. Germline CDR1 and CDR2: KGHSH and LQKENI. This CDR3 has 15 amino acids. Trimming took 3 bases from V and 5 from J; bases not matched to a gene: 9. CDR3 sequence reads: CASSPPGGGTDEQYF. CDR3 in DNA: TGTGCCAGCTCACCCCCCGGGGGGGGAACTGACGAGCAGTACTTC.

V is TRBV12-5 and J is TRBJ2-6; 8 positions match TRBD1. The CDR3 contains 18 residues. V was clipped by 3 bases and J by 0 bases; unmatched bases: 7. Germline values: CDR1 LGHNT, CDR2 FRNRAP. DNA of the CDR3: TGTGCTAGTGGTTTAGAACAGGGGGTGAACTCTGGGGCCAACGTCCTGACTTTC. The encoded protein is CASGLEQGVNSGANVLTF.

A few counts support this clone. J is TRBJ1-5 and V is TRBV5-4, with TRBD1 as a possible D gene (6 bases). Germline CDR1 and CDR2: SGHNT and YYREEE (reference sequence). Trimming stripped 5 bases from V and 9 bases from J, with 18 bases between. CDR3 length: 14 residues. The chain's CDR3 is CASSPGETLRPQHF. CDR3 bases: TGTGCCAGCAGTCCAGGGGAGACCCTCCGGCCCCAGCATTTT.

The chain has TRBV7-3 and TRBJ2-1; D is unresolved. CDR1 and CDR2 (germline): SGHTA, FQGTGA. CDR3 length: 20 residues. The V gene lost 2 bases and the J gene lost 0 bases, with 23 bases spanning the gap. Written as DNA, the CDR3 is TGTGCCAGCAGCTTATTCAATCCCACCCCGGAGAACCCCTCCTACAATGAGCAGTTCTTC. Residues: CASSLFNPTPENPSYNEQFF. The whole variable domain, remainder taken from reference TRBV7-3 and TRBJ2-1, is GAGVSQTPSNKVTEKGKYVELRCDPISGHTALYWYRQSLGQGPEFLIYFQGTGAADDSGLPNDRFFAVRPEGSVSTLKIQRTERGDSAVYLCASSLFNPTPENPSYNEQFFGPGTRLTVL.

V gene TRBV2 combines with J gene TRBJ1-2; the D gene is possibly TRBD1 (5 bases). From germline, CDR1 is SNHLY and CDR2 FYNNEI. Trimming stripped 7 bases from V and 3 bases from J, with 15 bases between. The length of the CDR3 is 14 residues. CDR3 in amino acids: CASTGGNRYYGYTF. The CDR3 coding sequence is TGTGCCAGCACCGGGGGGAACCGGTACTATGGCTACACCTTC.

This CDR3 is CASSPYQSYEQYF. The CDR3 DNA is TGTGCCAGCAGCCCCTATCAATCCTACGAGCAGTACTTC. The chain recombines TRBV9 with TRBJ2-7; D remains ambiguous. CDR3 length equals 13 residues. CDR1 is SGDLS, CDR2 YYNGEE, per germline. V lost 4 bases and J 1 base, leaving 9 bases between the germline ends.

The chain couples TRBV25-1 to TRBJ2-7; 9 positions agree with TRBD2. The CDR3 extends over 15 amino acids. Germline loops: CDR1 MGHDK, CDR2 SYGVNS. With 1 base clipped from V and 3 bases from J, the junction kept 4 bases outside the gene matches. The CDR3 DNA sequence: TGTGCCAGCAGTGAATCCCTAGCGGGGATCTACGAGCAGTACTTC. Residues: CASSESLAGIYEQYF.

In its sample, this clone was seen once. This chain joins TRBV5-1 and TRBJ1-3; TRBD1 is a possible D gene (5 bases). This CDR3 contains 17 residues. Trimming left V 4 bases short and J 0 bases short, with 17 bases between. CDR1 SGHRS and CDR2 YFSETQ come from the germline V gene. The CDR3, as DNA: TGCGCCAGCAGCCTAGACGGAGCGGGACTCTCTGGAAACACCATATATTTT. Residues: CASSLDGAGLSGNTIYF.

This clone has a single count. The chain uses TRBV18 and TRBJ1-1, with D hard to call. The CDR3 has 12 residues. Trimming took off 3 bases at V and 9 bases at J, with 11 bases between the two ends. CDR1 is KGHSH, CDR2 LQKENI, per germline. CDR3 sequence (DNA): TGTGCCAGCTCACCCGGGAACACACAAGCTTTCTTT. It specifies CASSPGNTQAFF.

J is TRBJ1-1 and V is TRBV28; no definite D call. The CDR3 covers 11 residues. The V gene's germline CDR1 is MDHEN and CDR2 SYDVKM. V was trimmed by 8 bases and J by 2 bases, leaving 6 bases between them. CDR3 sequence: CASFSNTEAFF. The CDR3 DNA reads as TGTGCCAGCTTCAGTAACACTGAAGCTTTCTTT.

The chain is built from TRBV15 and TRBJ2-7; tentatively, D is TRBD2 (5 bases). Germline loops: CDR1 LNHNV, CDR2 YYDKDF (reference sequence). The V end lost 3 bases, the J end lost 12 bases, and 24 bases lay between the germline ends. The CDR3 has 15 residues. CDR3 amino acids: CATSSTLLRIRDRYF. The CDR3 DNA reads TGTGCCACCAGCAGCACGCTGTTGAGGATCCGGGATCGGTACTTC.

The chain has TRBV3-1 (or the pseudogene TRBV3-2) and TRBJ1-2, with D perhaps TRBD1 (6 bases). Germline-derived CDR1 and CDR2 are LGHDT and YNNKEL (reference sequence). V lost 0 bases and J 4 bases, leaving 15 bases between the germline ends. The CDR3 length is 16 residues. CDR3: CASSQEGAGQRYGYTF. The CDR3, as DNA: TGTGCCAGCAGCCAAGAGGGGGCAGGGCAACGCTATGGCTACACCTTC.

This rearrangement joins TRBV5-1 to TRBJ1-1, with unresolved D. The germline CDR1 and CDR2 sequences are SGHRS and YFSETQ. V was shortened by 7 bases and J by 4 bases, with 11 bases between the two germline ends. The CDR3 runs 12 residues. The CDR3 DNA reads TGCGCCAGCGGGAGAGGGATCACTGAAGCTTTCTTT. It translates to CASGRGITEAFF.

CDR3 region: CASSPGTSGSKEQYF. The CDR3 nucleotides read TGTGCCAGCAGCCCCGGGACTAGCGGGAGTAAAGAGCAGTACTTC. The genes are TRBV6-2 or TRBV6-3 and TRBJ2-7, with 14 nucleotides matching TRBD2. Trimming at V came to 6 bases and at J to 7 bases, leaving 8 bases not matched to a gene. Germline CDR1 reads MNHEY; CDR2 reads SVGEGT. The CDR3 has 15 amino acids.

This chain links TRBV6-5 with TRBJ2-7, with TRBD2 matching over 11 bases. CDR1 and CDR2 from the germline V gene are MNHEY and SVGAGI. The length of the CDR3 is 14 residues. The trim removed 7 bases at V and 6 bases at J, leaving 8 bases unmatched. In nucleotides, the CDR3 is TGTGCCAGCACCCTAGCGGGAGGCCCCCTCGAGCAGTACTTC. Translating gives CASTLAGGPLEQYF.

This clone has more than one count but fewer than ten. The chain couples TRBV28 to TRBJ1-3; possible D gene TRBD1, 5 bases. V gave up 6 bases and J gave up 4 bases, with 13 bases separating them. The CDR3 is 14 amino acids. Germline CDR1 reads MDHEN; CDR2 reads SYDVKM. CDR3 DNA: TGTGCCAGCAGCCCCACCCGACAGGGAAACACCATATATTTT. It yields the protein CASSPTRQGNTIYF.

The rearrangement joins TRBV7-9 to TRBJ2-3, with D perhaps TRBD2 (6 bases). Germline-derived CDR1 and CDR2 are SEHNR and FQNEAQ (reference sequence). Trimming stripped 11 bases from V and 4 bases from J, with 10 bases between. The CDR3 contains 11 residues. The CDR3 nucleotides read TGTGCCTCGGGAGAGGCAGATACGCAGTATTTT. This translates into CASGEADTQYF. Full variable domain (outside the CDR3, taken from reference TRBV7-9 and TRBJ2-3): DTGVSQNPRHKITKRGQNVTFRCDPISEHNRLYWYRQTLGQGPEFLTYFQNEAQLEKSRLLSDRFSAERPKGSFSTLEIQRTEQGDSAMYLCASGEADTQYFGPGTRLTVL.

The V gene is TRBV7-2, the J gene TRBJ2-5; a weak D match, TRBD2 (6 bases). V lost 5 bases and J lost 2, with 27 bases in between. Germline V gene sequence: CDR1 SGHTA, CDR2 FQGNSA. The CDR3 loop spans 19 amino acids. This CDR3 is CASSPPGGLLSGSQETQYF. Written as DNA, the CDR3 is TGTGCCAGCAGCCCGCCTGGAGGGCTCCTGTCAGGAAGTCAAGAGACCCAGTACTTC.

This clone came up a few times. The V gene is TRBV5-1, the J gene TRBJ2-5; D unclear. This CDR3 contains 14 residues. Deletions cut 4 bases from V and 4 bases from J, with 14 bases between. Germline CDR1 reads SGHRS; CDR2 reads YFSETQ. CDR3 DNA: TGCGCCAGCAGCCTCGAGCCTTTAGTAGAGACCCAGTACTTC. Translated: CASSLEPLVETQYF.

The chain carries TRBV19 and TRBJ2-5; a weak D match, TRBD1 (5 bases). The CDR3 is made up of 14 amino acids. Germline CDR1 is LNHDA and CDR2 is SQIVND (reference sequence). Trimming took off 2 bases at V and 5 bases at J, with 12 bases between the two ends. The CDR3 reads CASSIQGVRETQYF. CDR3 sequence (DNA): TGTGCCAGTAGTATACAGGGCGTAAGGGAGACCCAGTACTTC. The full variable domain, in which reference TRBV19 and TRBJ2-5 provide the parts outside the CDR3, is DGGITQSPKYLFRKEGQNVTLSCEQNLNHDAMYWYRQDPGQGLRLIYYSQIVNDFQKGDIAEGYSVSREKKESFPLTVTSAQKNPTAFYLCASSIQGVRETQYFGPGTRLLVL.

The gene calls are TRBV3-1 (or the pseudogene TRBV3-2) and TRBJ1-1; TRBD1 might be the D (5 bases). V was shortened by 1 base and J by 1 base, with 10 bases between the two germline ends. CDR1 is LGHDT, CDR2 YNNKEL, per germline (reference sequence). This CDR3 contains 15 residues. The CDR3 loop is CASSQGGGGNTEAFF. The CDR3 DNA reads as TGTGCCAGCAGCCAAGGGGGGGGTGGGAACACTGAAGCTTTCTTT.

The chain is built from TRBV10-1 and TRBJ1-1; D uncertain. This CDR3 region has 14 residues. CDR1 is WNHNN and CDR2 is SYGVQD in the germline V gene (reference sequence). Trimming removed 2 bases from V and 1 base from J, with 8 bases in between. The CDR3 DNA follows: TGCGCCAGCAGTGAGCAAGGAGAGAACACTGAAGCTTTCTTT. Its translation: CASSEQGENTEAFF.

This chain uses TRBV7-8 with TRBJ2-3; D unresolved. Trimming took 1 base from V and 2 from J, leaving 4 bases between them. This CDR3 has 13 residues. Germline loops: CDR1 SGHVS, CDR2 FQNEAQ. DNA for the CDR3: TGTGCCAGCAGCTTAGACATCACAGATACGCAGTATTTT. Encoded protein: CASSLDITDTQYF.

V is TRBV5-6 and J is TRBJ2-6; D gene uncertain. Germline lookup yields CDR1 SGHDT and CDR2 YYEEEE. The CDR3 extends over 16 amino acids. Trimming left V 0 bases short and J 0 bases short, with 7 bases between. The CDR3, as DNA: TGTGCCAGCAGCTTGGCCGTCAGCTCTGGGGCCAACGTCCTGACTTTC. Its protein product is CASSLAVSSGANVLTF. The full variable domain, completed using reference TRBV5-6 and TRBJ2-6, is DAGVTQSPTHLIKTRGQQVTLRCSPKSGHDTVSWYQQALGQGPQFIFQYYEEEERQRGNFPDRFSGHQFPNYSSELNVNALLLGDSALYLCASSLAVSSGANVLTFGAGSRLTVL.

The chain links TRBV10-3 to TRBJ1-2; D is undetermined. Trimming shortened V by 0 bases and J by 11 bases, and 16 bases separated the two germline ends. Germline V gives CDR1 ENHRY, CDR2 SYGVKD. The CDR3 covers 14 residues. The CDR3 bases are TGTGCCATCAGTGAGTCGTACCGAGACACCGATTACACCTTC. Translation gives CAISESYRDTDYTF.

This chain links TRBV19 with TRBJ1-6, with D tentatively TRBD1 (6 bases). From germline, CDR1 is LNHDA and CDR2 SQIVND (reference sequence). This CDR3 has 15 residues. Deletions cut 2 bases from V and 5 bases from J, with 10 bases between. CDR3 coding DNA: TGTGCCAGTAGTATAAACAGGGCCGATAATTCACCCCTCCACTTT. Encoded protein: CASSINRADNSPLHF.

The CDR3 coding sequence is TGTGCCAGCTCAACCGGGACCCTGGGAGGTTTGAACACTGAAGCTTTCTTT. Translated, it gives CASSTGTLGGLNTEAFF. The J gene is TRBJ1-1, the V gene TRBV18; TRBD1 might be the D (5 bases). Trimming took 5 bases from V and 0 from J, leaving 19 bases between them. CDR3 size: 17 residues. Germline CDR1 is KGHSH and CDR2 is LQKENI. The whole variable domain, remainder taken from reference TRBV18 and TRBJ1-1, is NAGVMQNPRHLVRRRGQEARLRCSPMKGHSHVYWYRQLPEEGLKFMVYLQKENIIDESGMPKERFSAEFPKEGPSILRIQQVVRGDSAAYFCASSTGTLGGLNTEAFFGQGTRLTVV.

The rearrangement uses TRBV3-1 (or the pseudogene TRBV3-2) and TRBJ2-3; 10 positions match TRBD2. This CDR3 spans 16 amino acids. CDR1 and CDR2 (germline): LGHDT, YNNKEL (reference sequence). With V trimmed by 2 bases and J by 4 bases, 6 bases remained unmatched. The chain's CDR3 is CASSQIAGGRADTQYF. In DNA, the CDR3 is TGTGCCAGCAGCCAAATAGCGGGAGGCCGGGCAGATACGCAGTATTTT.